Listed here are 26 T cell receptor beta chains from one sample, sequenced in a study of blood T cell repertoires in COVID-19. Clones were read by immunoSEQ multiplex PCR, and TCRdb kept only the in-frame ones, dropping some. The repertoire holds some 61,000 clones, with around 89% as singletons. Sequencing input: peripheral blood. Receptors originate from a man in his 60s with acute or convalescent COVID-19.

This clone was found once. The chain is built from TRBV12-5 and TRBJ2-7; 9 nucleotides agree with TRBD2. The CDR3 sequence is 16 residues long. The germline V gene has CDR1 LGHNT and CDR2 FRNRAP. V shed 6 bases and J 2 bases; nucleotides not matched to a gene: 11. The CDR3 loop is CASGDLSLAGTYEQYF. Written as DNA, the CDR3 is TGTGCTAGTGGAGATCTCTCTCTAGCGGGAACCTACGAGCAGTACTTC.

The CDR3 loop is CASSLVHRRATDTQYF. In DNA form, the CDR3 reads TGTGCCAGCAGCTTGGTTCATCGCCGAGCCACAGATACGCAGTATTTT. This sequence joins TRBV5-4 and TRBJ2-3; D call uncertain. Germline assignment: CDR1 SGHNT and CDR2 YYREEE (reference sequence). V was shortened by 0 bases and J by 2 bases, with 13 bases between the two germline ends. The CDR3 has 16 residues.

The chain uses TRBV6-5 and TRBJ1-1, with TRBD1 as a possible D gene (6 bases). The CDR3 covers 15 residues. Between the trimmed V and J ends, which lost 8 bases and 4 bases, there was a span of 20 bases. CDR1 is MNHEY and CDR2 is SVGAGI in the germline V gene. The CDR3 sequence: CASRIQGTKSTEAFF. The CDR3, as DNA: TGTGCCAGCCGAATACAGGGAACGAAAAGCACTGAAGCTTTCTTT.

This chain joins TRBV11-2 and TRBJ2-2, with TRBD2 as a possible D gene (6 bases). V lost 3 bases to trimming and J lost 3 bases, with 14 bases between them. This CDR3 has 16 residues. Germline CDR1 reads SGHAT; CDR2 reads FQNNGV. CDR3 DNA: TGTGCCAGCAGCTTCGAGGAGGGGTTATACACCGGGGAGCTGTTTTTT. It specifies CASSFEEGLYTGELFF. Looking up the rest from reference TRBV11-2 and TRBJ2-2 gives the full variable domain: EAGVAQSPRYKIIEKRQSVAFWCNPISGHATLYWYQQILGQGPKLLIQFQNNGVVDDSQLPKDRFSAERLKGVDSTLKIQPAKLEDSAVYLCASSFEEGLYTGELFFGEGSRLTVL.

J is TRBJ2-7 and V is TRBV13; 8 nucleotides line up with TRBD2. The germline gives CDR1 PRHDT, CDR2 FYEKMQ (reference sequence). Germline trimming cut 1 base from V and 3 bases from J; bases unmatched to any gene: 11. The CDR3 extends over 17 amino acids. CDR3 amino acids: CASSLVSGGGLDYEQYF. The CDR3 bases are TGTGCCAGCAGCTTAGTCTCCGGCGGGGGGCTTGACTACGAGCAGTACTTC.

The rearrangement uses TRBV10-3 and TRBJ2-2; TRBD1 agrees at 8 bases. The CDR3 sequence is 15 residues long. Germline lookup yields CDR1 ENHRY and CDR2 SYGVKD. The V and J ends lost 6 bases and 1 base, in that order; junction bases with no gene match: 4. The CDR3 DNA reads TGTGCCATCAGGGGGGGACAGGTGAACACCGGGGAGCTGTTTTTT. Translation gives CAIRGGQVNTGELFF.

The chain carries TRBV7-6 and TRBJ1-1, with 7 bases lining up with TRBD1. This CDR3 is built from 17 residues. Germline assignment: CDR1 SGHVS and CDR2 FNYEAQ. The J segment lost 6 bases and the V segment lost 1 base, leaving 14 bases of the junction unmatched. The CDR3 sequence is CASSLGGVTGMFSEAFF. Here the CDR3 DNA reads TGTGCCAGCAGCTTAGGGGGGGTGACAGGGATGTTCTCTGAAGCTTTCTTT.

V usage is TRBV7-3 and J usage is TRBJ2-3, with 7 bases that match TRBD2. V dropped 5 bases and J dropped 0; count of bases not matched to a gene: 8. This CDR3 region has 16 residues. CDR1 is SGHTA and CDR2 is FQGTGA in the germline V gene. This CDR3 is CASSQLVRGSTDTQYF. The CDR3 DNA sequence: TGTGCCAGCAGCCAGCTGGTGCGGGGGAGCACAGATACGCAGTATTTT.

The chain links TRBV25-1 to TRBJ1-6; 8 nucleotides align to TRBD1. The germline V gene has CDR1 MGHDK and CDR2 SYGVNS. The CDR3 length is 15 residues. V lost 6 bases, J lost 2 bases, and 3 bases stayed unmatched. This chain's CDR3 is CASSPTGAYNSPLHF. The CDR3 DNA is TGTGCCAGCAGCCCGACAGGGGCCTATAATTCACCCCTCCACTTT. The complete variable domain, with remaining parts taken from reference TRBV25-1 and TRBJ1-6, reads EADIYQTPRYLVIGTGKKITLECSQTMGHDKMYWYQQDPGMELHLIHYSYGVNSTEKGDLSSESTVSRIRTEHFPLTLESARPSHTSQYLCASSPTGAYNSPLHFGNGTRLTVT.

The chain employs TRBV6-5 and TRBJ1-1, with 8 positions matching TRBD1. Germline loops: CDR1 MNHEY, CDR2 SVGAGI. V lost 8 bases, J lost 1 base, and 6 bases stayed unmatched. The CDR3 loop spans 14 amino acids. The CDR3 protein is CASSDRAQNTEAFF. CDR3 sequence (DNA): TGTGCCAGCTCGGACAGGGCGCAGAACACTGAAGCTTTCTTT.

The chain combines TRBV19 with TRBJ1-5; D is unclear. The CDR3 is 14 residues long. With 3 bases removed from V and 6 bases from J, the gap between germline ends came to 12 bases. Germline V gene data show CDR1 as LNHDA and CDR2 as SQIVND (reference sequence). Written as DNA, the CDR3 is TGTGCCAGTAGTATTTTCGTCGAGGGTCAGCCCCAGCATTTT. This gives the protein CASSIFVEGQPQHF.

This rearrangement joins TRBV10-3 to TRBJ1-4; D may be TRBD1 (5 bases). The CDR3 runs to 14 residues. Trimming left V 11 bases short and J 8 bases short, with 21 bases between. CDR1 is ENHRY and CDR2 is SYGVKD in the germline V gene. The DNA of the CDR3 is TGTGCCTCCGCCCCCAGGGACTGGGGGGAAAAACTGTTTTTT. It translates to CASAPRDWGEKLFF.

CDR3 coding DNA: TGCGCCAGCAGCCCCCGGGGGGAGAGCGGGGTCTCCTACAATGAGCAGTTCTTC. This encodes CASSPRGESGVSYNEQFF. The rearrangement joins TRBV4-1 to TRBJ2-1; TRBD2 agrees at 7 bases. This CDR3 is 18 amino acids long. Trimming cost V 4 bases and J 0 bases; bases outside gene matches: 12. Germline CDR1 is MGHRA and CDR2 is YSYEKL.

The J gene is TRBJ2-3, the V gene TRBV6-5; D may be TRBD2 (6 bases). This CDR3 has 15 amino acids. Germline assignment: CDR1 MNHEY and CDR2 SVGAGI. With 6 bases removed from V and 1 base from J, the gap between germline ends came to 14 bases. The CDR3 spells CASRLTAGRTDTQYF. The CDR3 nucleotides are TGTGCCAGCAGACTTACAGCGGGTCGCACAGATACGCAGTATTTT.

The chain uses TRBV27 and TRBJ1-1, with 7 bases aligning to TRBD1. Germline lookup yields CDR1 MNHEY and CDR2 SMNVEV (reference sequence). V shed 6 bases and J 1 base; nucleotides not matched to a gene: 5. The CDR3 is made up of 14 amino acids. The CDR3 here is CASRTTGKNTEAFF. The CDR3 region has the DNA TGTGCCAGCAGGACGACAGGGAAGAACACTGAAGCTTTCTTT.

The CDR3 is CASRPTKSGSGNTIYF. Here the CDR3 DNA reads TGTGCCAGCAGGCCCACCAAATCGGGCTCTGGAAACACCATATATTTT. This chain connects TRBV11-2 to TRBJ1-3; D ambiguous. Germline-derived CDR1 and CDR2 are SGHAT and FQNNGV. The CDR3 is 16 amino acids. Trimming cost V 6 bases and J 0 bases, with 15 bases left between them.

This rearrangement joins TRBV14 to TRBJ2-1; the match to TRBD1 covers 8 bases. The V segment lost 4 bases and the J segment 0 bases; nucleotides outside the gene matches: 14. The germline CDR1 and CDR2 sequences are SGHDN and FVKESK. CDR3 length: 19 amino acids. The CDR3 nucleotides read TGTGCCAGCAGCCCCCGGACAGGGTTTACCTTGAGCTCCTACAATGAGCAGTTCTTC. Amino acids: CASSPRTGFTLSSYNEQFF.

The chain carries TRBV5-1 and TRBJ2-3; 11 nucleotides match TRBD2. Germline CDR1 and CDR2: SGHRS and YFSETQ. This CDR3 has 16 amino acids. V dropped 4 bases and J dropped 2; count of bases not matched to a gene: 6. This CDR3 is CASSGLTSGATDTQYF. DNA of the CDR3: TGCGCCAGCAGCGGATTGACTAGCGGGGCCACAGATACGCAGTATTTT.

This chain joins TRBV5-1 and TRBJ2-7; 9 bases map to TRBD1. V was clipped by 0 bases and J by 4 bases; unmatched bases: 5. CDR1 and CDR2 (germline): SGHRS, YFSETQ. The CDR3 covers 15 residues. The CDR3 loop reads CASSLDRGQGYEQYF. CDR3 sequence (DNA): TGCGCCAGCAGCTTGGACAGGGGGCAAGGGTACGAGCAGTACTTC.

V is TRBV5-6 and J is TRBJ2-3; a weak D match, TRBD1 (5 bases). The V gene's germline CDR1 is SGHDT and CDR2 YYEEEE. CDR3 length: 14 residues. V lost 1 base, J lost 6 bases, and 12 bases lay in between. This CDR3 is CASSLQQVSDTQYF. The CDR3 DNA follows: TGTGCCAGCAGCTTGCAACAGGTCAGCGATACGCAGTATTTT.

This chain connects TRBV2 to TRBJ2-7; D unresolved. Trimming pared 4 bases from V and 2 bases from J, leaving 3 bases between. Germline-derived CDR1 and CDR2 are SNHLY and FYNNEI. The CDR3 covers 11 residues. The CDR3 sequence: CASSATYEQYF. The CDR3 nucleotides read TGTGCCAGCAGTGCCACCTACGAGCAGTACTTC.

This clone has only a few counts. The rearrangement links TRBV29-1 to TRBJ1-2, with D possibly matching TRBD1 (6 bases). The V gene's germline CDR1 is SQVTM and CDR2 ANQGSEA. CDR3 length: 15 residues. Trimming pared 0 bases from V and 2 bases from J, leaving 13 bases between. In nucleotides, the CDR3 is TGCAGCGTTGAAGACCCGGACAGCCAAAACTATGGCTACACCTTC. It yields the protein CSVEDPDSQNYGYTF.

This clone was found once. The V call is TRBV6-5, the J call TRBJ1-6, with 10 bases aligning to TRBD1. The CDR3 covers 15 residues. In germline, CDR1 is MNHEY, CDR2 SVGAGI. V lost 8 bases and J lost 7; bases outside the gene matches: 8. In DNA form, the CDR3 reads TGTGCCAGCCAGGACAGGGGGGATGCAAATTCACCCCTCCACTTT. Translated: CASQDRGDANSPLHF.

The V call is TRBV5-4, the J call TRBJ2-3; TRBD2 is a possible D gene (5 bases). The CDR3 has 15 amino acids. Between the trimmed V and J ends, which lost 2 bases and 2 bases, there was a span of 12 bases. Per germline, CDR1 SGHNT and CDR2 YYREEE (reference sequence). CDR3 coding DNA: TGTGCCAGCAGCTTCGAGCTCCTAGCCACAGATACGCAGTATTTT. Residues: CASSFELLATDTQYF.

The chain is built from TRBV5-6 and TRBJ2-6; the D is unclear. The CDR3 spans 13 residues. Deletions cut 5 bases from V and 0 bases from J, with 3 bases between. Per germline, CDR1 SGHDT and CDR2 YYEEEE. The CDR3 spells CASSLSGANVLTF. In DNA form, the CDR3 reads TGTGCCAGCAGTCTCTCTGGGGCCAACGTCCTGACTTTC.

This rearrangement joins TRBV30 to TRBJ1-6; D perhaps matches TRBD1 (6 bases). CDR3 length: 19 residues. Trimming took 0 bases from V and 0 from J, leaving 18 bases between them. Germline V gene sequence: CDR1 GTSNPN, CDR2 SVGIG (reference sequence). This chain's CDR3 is CAWSVLVGGSISYNSPLHF. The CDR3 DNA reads TGTGCCTGGAGTGTACTGGTAGGGGGATCCATCTCCTATAATTCACCCCTCCACTTT.